This T cell receptor beta chain was sequenced during a study of cytomegalovirus exposure and HLA in healthy donors. The CDR3 runs 13 residues. Deletions cut 0 bases from V and 6 bases from J, with 8 bases between. The germline CDR1 and CDR2 sequences are SGHTA and FQGTGA. The PCR employed 60 Vbeta primers together with 13 Jbeta primers. Assay: immunoSEQ multiplex PCR; the TCRdb copy retains only in-frame clones and omits some. Of about 100,000 clones in the sample, roughly 70% were seen once. The rearrangement joins TRBV7-3 to TRBJ1-2; no clear D gene. The sample consisted of PBMCs. This TCR was recovered from a man in his forties or fifties in good health and CMV-seropositive. The CDR3 reads CASSLTGGNGYTF. CDR3 coding DNA: TGTGCCAGCAGCTTAACGGGAGGGAATGGCTACACCTTC.